A selection of T cell receptor beta chains follows, all from one sample in a study of T cells in Graves' hyperthyroidism and ophthalmopathy. TCRdb recomputed calls from the multiplex PCR reads with MiXCR, one row per CDR3 protein. Of hundreds of thousands of distinct CDR3 sequences listed, around 14% are singletons. Source material: blood. The receptors originated from a woman in her late teens or twenties with Graves' hyperthyroidism. CDR3s include the opening cysteine and the closing phenylalanine or tryptophan. The D gene is left open where the match is weak. Size is omitted from some rows. Given values are once, few, many or a class for expanded clones.

clone_size j_call d_call v_call cdr3_aa cdr3_nt
many TRBJ2-7 TRBD1 TRBV6-1 CASYRDRGSYEQYF TGTGCCAGCTACCGGGACAGGGGTTCCTACGAGCAGTACTTC
- TRBJ1-5 - TRBV6-2/TRBV6-3 CASSHTDNSNQPQHF TGTGCCAGCAGCCATACAGATAATAGCAATCAGCCCCAGCATTTT
many TRBJ2-7 - TRBV20-1 CSARPWDTTYEQYF TGCAGTGCTAGACCTTGGGACACGACCTACGAGCAGTACTTC
many TRBJ2-5 TRBD1 TRBV2 CASSKGTDYQETQYF TGTGCCAGCAGTAAAGGGACAGACTACCAAGAGACCCAGTACTTC
few TRBJ2-7 - TRBV6-2/TRBV6-3 CASRRGPSPDYEQYF TGTGCCAGCCGTCGGGGCCCCTCGCCGGACTACGAGCAGTACTTC
many TRBJ2-2 - TRBV5-1 CASSFRLPENTGELFF TGCGCCAGCAGCTTCCGACTCCCCGAGAACACCGGGGAGCTGTTTTTT
many TRBJ2-5 TRBD2 TRBV6-2/TRBV6-3 CASSTSGVEETQYF TGTGCCAGCAGTACTAGCGGGGTGGAGGAGACCCAGTACTTC
- TRBJ2-4 - TRBV24-1 CATSSGGRNIQYF TGTGCCACCAGCAGTGGAGGGAGGAACATTCAGTACTTC
many TRBJ2-1 - TRBV6-5 CASSYLQLQGYEQFF TGTGCCAGCAGTTACCTTCAACTACAGGGCTATGAGCAGTTCTTC
many TRBJ2-1 TRBD2 TRBV7-8 CASSSSGRVYNEQFF TGTGCCAGCAGCTCTAGCGGGAGAGTTTACAATGAGCAGTTCTTC
few TRBJ2-5 TRBD2 TRBV5-1 CASSLGSISGSGETQYF TGCGCCAGCAGTCTCGGTTCGATTAGCGGGAGTGGAGAGACCCAGTACTTC
once TRBJ2-7 TRBD2 TRBV6-4 CASTARLAGGYEQYF TGTGCCAGCACCGCACGACTAGCGGGAGGGTACGAGCAGTACTTC
many TRBJ2-1 TRBD1 TRBV5-5 CASNPRVRGQSYNEQFF TGTGCCAGCAACCCTCGGGTTCGGGGACAGTCCTACAATGAGCAGTTCTTC
many TRBJ1-1 - TRBV6-1 CASLTQRLNTEAFF TGTGCCAGTCTCACACAAAGGTTGAACACTGAAGCTTTCTTT
- TRBJ2-5 - TRBV11-2 CASSPAGTSQETQYF TGTGCCAGCAGCCCGGCTGGGACTTCTCAAGAGACCCAGTACTTC
many TRBJ2-2 - TRBV4-1 CASSPWGSTGELFF TGCGCCAGCAGCCCTTGGGGGTCCACCGGGGAGCTGTTTTTT
many TRBJ1-5 - TRBV30 CALRVGGNQPQHF TGTGCCTTAAGAGTTGGCGGCAATCAGCCCCAGCATTTT
many TRBJ2-3 - TRBV4-2 CASSQPDSTDTQYF TGTGCCAGCAGCCAACCTGACAGCACAGATACGCAGTATTTT
many TRBJ2-1 TRBD2 TRBV3-1 CASSPRLAHNEQFF TGTGCCAGCAGCCCCCGACTAGCGCACAATGAGCAGTTCTTC
many TRBJ2-3 TRBD2 TRBV12-3/TRBV12-4 CASSTELAGAGTDTQYF TGTGCCAGCAGTACAGAATTAGCGGGGGCGGGCACAGATACGCAGTATTTT
few TRBJ1-1 TRBD1 TRBV9 CASSSRTGTNAEAFF TGCGCCAGCAGCTCTCGGACAGGTACGAACGCTGAAGCTTTCTTT
few TRBJ2-2 - TRBV4-1 CASSHQPGHTGELFF TGCGCCAGCAGCCATCAGCCGGGACACACCGGGGAGCTGTTTTTT
few TRBJ1-2 - TRBV29-1 CSVAQGIRGYTF TGCAGCGTTGCCCAGGGGATAAGGGGCTACACCTTC
many TRBJ2-5 - TRBV9 CASSAGPQETQYF TGTGCCAGCAGCGCAGGGCCTCAAGAGACCCAGTACTTC
many TRBJ1-2 - TRBV5-6 CASSSRGSYTF TGTGCCAGCAGCTCGCGAGGGAGCTACACCTTC
many TRBJ2-7 TRBD2 TRBV29-1 CSVASGRNLYEQYF TGCAGCGTGGCAAGCGGGAGGAATTTGTACGAGCAGTACTTC
many TRBJ2-3 TRBD1 TRBV5-1 CASSLSRQGANTQYF TGCGCCAGCAGCTTATCCCGGCAGGGGGCGAATACGCAGTATTTT
- TRBJ1-3 TRBD1 TRBV6-5 CASSYSRGGGVSFSGSTIYF TGTGCCAGCAGTTACTCGCGTGGAGGGGGCGTCTCCTTCTCTGGAAGCACCATATATTTT
- TRBJ1-4 TRBD1 TRBV19 CASRRQGLNEKLFF TGTGCCAGTAGACGACAGGGCCTTAATGAAAAACTGTTTTTT
many TRBJ1-2 - TRBV6-1 CASSQRWQGGYTF TGTGCCAGCAGTCAAAGGTGGCAGGGTGGCTACACCTTC
many TRBJ2-7 - TRBV6-5 CASSYSYRASYEQYF TGTGCCAGCAGTTACTCGTACAGGGCCTCCTACGAGCAGTACTTC
many TRBJ1-4 - TRBV28 CASSRGPREKLFF TGTGCCAGCAGCCGGGGACCTCGGGAAAAACTGTTTTTT
few TRBJ2-1 TRBD2 TRBV12-5 CASGLALIGLAGGPTYNEQFF TGTGCTAGTGGTTTGGCCTTAATCGGACTAGCGGGAGGGCCAACCTACAATGAGCAGTTCTTC
- TRBJ1-4 - TRBV7-8 CASTDMVEKLFF TGTGCCAGCACCGACATGGTTGAAAAACTGTTTTTT
many TRBJ2-7 TRBD1 TRBV19 CASRPGTGSFYEQYF TGTGCCAGTCGCCCTGGGACAGGTTCGTTCTACGAGCAGTACTTC
- TRBJ2-1 TRBD2 TRBV18 CASSPLAGGPGSYNEQFF TGTGCCAGCTCACCCCTAGCGGGGGGGCCGGGCTCCTACAATGAGCAGTTCTTC
many TRBJ1-2 - TRBV28 CASSLSVTAYGYTF TGTGCCAGCAGTTTATCCGTCACAGCATATGGCTACACCTTC
- TRBJ1-6 - TRBV27 CASSPLFSEGANNSPLHF TGTGCCAGCAGTCCCCTTTTTTCAGAGGGCGCAAATAATTCACCCCTCCACTTT
many TRBJ1-6 - TRBV12-3/TRBV12-4 CASTSGQPNSPLHF TGTGCCAGCACCTCAGGACAGCCAAATTCACCCCTCCACTTT
- TRBJ1-2 - TRBV19 CASRLSVNYGYTF TGTGCCAGTAGGTTAAGCGTTAACTATGGCTACACCTTC
many TRBJ2-7 TRBD1 TRBV12-5 CASGFRGQGDEQYF TGTGCTAGTGGTTTCCGGGGACAGGGGGACGAGCAGTACTTC